This passage covers 12 T cell receptor beta chains from one sample sequenced in a study of blood T cells in healthy people across ages. Together with a sample-barcoded 5' primer, a J-beta primer mix was included in a second PCR lasting roughly 6 to 12 cycles. TCRdb called the 5' RACE reads again in MiXCR, with one record for every CDR3 protein. The sample contains about 630,000 distinct CDR3 sequences, roughly 21% of which appear only once. Sequenced: blood. These receptors were obtained from a man between 70 and 80 years old in good health.

This clonotype was seen more than once but under ten times. V usage is TRBV20-1 and J usage is TRBJ1-5; D unresolved. The CDR3 consists of 15 residues. Trimming removed 4 bases at V and 0 bases at J, with 13 bases between. Germline V lookup: CDR1 DFQATT, CDR2 SNEGSKA (reference sequence). CDR3 sequence reads: CSANRLGNSNQPQHF. CDR3 DNA: TGCAGTGCTAATCGGCTGGGAAATAGCAATCAGCCCCAGCATTTT.

This clonotype was seen a few times. The chain is built from TRBV28 and TRBJ1-2; D ambiguous. The V gene's germline CDR1 is MDHEN and CDR2 SYDVKM. The CDR3 contains 12 residues. Trimming shortened V by 7 bases and J by 0 bases, and 6 bases separated the two germline ends. The CDR3 sequence is CASNTPNYGYTF. In DNA, the CDR3 is TGTGCCAGCAACACACCTAACTATGGCTACACCTTC.

This chain connects TRBV20-1 to TRBJ2-7, with no clear D. The germline gives CDR1 DFQATT, CDR2 SNEGSKA (reference sequence). CDR3 length: 13 amino acids. The V and J ends lost 3 bases and 1 base respectively, with 10 bases between them. The CDR3 loop reads CSARTLLSYEQYF. CDR3 DNA sequence: TGCAGTGCTAGGACCCTCCTATCCTACGAGCAGTACTTC.

The J gene is TRBJ2-5, the V gene TRBV27; D might be TRBD1 (5 bases). The V gene lost 3 bases and the J gene lost 3 bases, with 11 bases spanning the gap. The CDR3 loop spans 14 amino acids. Germline CDR1 reads MNHEY; CDR2 reads SMNVEV (reference sequence). The CDR3: CASSFSGREETQYF. DNA of the CDR3: TGTGCCAGCAGTTTCTCGGGCAGGGAAGAGACCCAGTACTTC.

J is TRBJ1-2 and V is TRBV6-6; no definite D call. Germline CDR1 MNHNY, CDR2 SVGAGI (reference sequence). Trimming pared 4 bases from V and 5 bases from J, leaving 14 bases between. The CDR3 is made up of 14 amino acids. The CDR3 spells CASSFGESGYGYTF. As DNA, the CDR3 is TGTGCCAGCAGTTTCGGGGAATCGGGATATGGCTACACCTTC.

A note on this clonotype: One end of the junction fails to match germline, which may point to a read error. The chain recombines TRBV7-9 with TRBJ1-4, with D possibly being TRBD1 (6 bases). The CDR3 loop spans 15 amino acids. Germline CDR1 is SEHNR and CDR2 is FQNEAQ (reference sequence). The CDR3 DNA reads TGTGCCAGCACCTCCGACGGGGGCCCCAATGAAAAACTGCTTTTT. This encodes CASTSDGGPNEKLLF.

This clonotype appeared many times. This sequence joins TRBV5-1 and TRBJ2-1; D perhaps matches TRBD1 (6 bases). Germline values: CDR1 SGHRS, CDR2 YFSETQ. The CDR3 has 15 amino acids. Between the trimmed V and J ends, which lost 0 bases and 0 bases, there was a span of 7 bases. In DNA, the CDR3 is TGCGCCAGCAGCTTGGAGGGGGACTCCTACAATGAGCAGTTCTTC. Protein: CASSLEGDSYNEQFF.

This clonotype has just a few counts. V usage is TRBV20-1 and J usage is TRBJ2-5; 7 nucleotides line up with TRBD2. The J call is doubtful: the DNA matches TRBJ2-7 better. Germline loops: CDR1 DFQATT, CDR2 SNEGSKA (reference sequence). The CDR3 length is 14 residues. The CDR3 is CSARGVAGVNEQYF. The CDR3 DNA follows: TGCAGTGCTCGCGGAGTCGCGGGAGTCAACGAGCAGTACTTC.

Note on this clonotype: As the CDR3 is not closed by the conserved phenylalanine or tryptophan, this likely results from a read error. V is TRBV12-3 or TRBV12-4 and J is TRBJ2-4; D remains ambiguous. The CDR3 contains 11 residues. V was shortened by 5 bases and J by 11 bases, with 10 bases between the two germline ends. CDR3 nucleotide sequence: TGTGCCAGCAGTGTCACCAAGGTTCAGTACCTC. It codes for CASSVTKVQYL.

This clonotype showed up just a few times. The chain couples TRBV7-2 to TRBJ1-5, with a possible D match to TRBD1 (5 bases). The CDR3 covers 17 residues. CDR1 is SGHTA and CDR2 is FQGNSA in the germline V gene. The V end was cut by 5 bases, the J end by 2 bases, with 19 bases between. The CDR3 DNA is TGTGCCAGCAGCCCGCTCCGATCCGTGGGGGGCAATCAGCCCCAGCATTTT. This encodes CASSPLRSVGGNQPQHF.

The chain joins TRBV5-1 to TRBJ1-1; TRBD1 aligns across 12 bases. Germline V gene lookup returns CDR1 SGHRS and CDR2 YFSETQ. The CDR3 loop spans 18 amino acids. J lost 5 bases, V lost 0 bases, and 11 bases had no gene match. The CDR3 DNA reads as TGCGCCAGCAGCTTGGCCAGAACCGGGACAGGGGGCTGGACTGAAGCTTTCTTT. Translated, it gives CASSLARTGTGGWTEAFF.

This chain links TRBV28 with TRBJ2-7; TRBD2 might be the D (6 bases). In germline, CDR1 is MDHEN, CDR2 SYDVKM. V lost 1 base to trimming and J lost 0 bases, with 10 bases between them. This CDR3 is built from 15 residues. CDR3 bases: TGTGCCAGCAGTTTATCCGGCGGGAACTCCTACGAGCAGTACTTC. This gives the protein CASSLSGGNSYEQYF.